This T cell receptor (beta chain) is drawn from a study of blood T cell repertoires in COVID-19. Study information: The study drew acute and convalescent COVID-19 samples from the United States, Italy and Spain. T cells, B-cell-depleted T cells, or PBMCs supplied cDNA or gDNA.

In the authors' methods: Estimation of nucleated cell counts relied on the amplification of reference gene primers. This table comes from immunoSEQ multiplex PCR, and its TCRdb copy is limited to in-frame clones, with some not included. The D gene and trimming were derived from the DNA, and the V and J assignments and clone size from that table. The table lists about 530,000 clones, 85% to 90% of them singletons. Germline CDR1 MNHEY, CDR2 SMNVEV (reference sequence). Germline trimming cut 4 bases from V and 1 base from J; bases unmatched to any gene: 3. CDR3 length equals 14 residues. The sequenced sample was peripheral blood. The receptor was derived from a woman between 45 and 60 years old with COVID-19, enrolled during active disease. The chain couples TRBV27 to TRBJ1-1, with TRBD1 identical over 7 bases. CDR3 amino acids: CASSWGQQNTEAFF. In DNA, the CDR3 is TGTGCCAGCAGTTGGGGACAGCAGAACACTGAAGCTTTCTTT.